These 22 T cell receptor beta chains were all obtained from the same sample, sequenced in a study of T cells in Graves' hyperthyroidism and ophthalmopathy. TCR beta CDR3 regions were amplified from RNA transcripts. TCR CDR3 underwent first-round RT-PCR with the HTBI primer set. TCRdb reprocessed the multiplex PCR reads with MiXCR, giving one entry per CDR3 protein. This sample yields about 760,000 distinct CDR3 sequences, of which over 35% are seen a single time; less than 35% belongs to the top ten. The sample comprised blood. The source is a woman aged 35 to 49 with Graves' hyperthyroidism.

CDR3 DNA: TGTGCCAGCAGTTCCTCAGCGGGCAGCCTCATGAACACTGAAGCTTTCTTT. Protein: CASSSSAGSLMNTEAFF. J is TRBJ1-1 and V is TRBV12-3 or TRBV12-4; no reliable D call. V was trimmed by 4 bases and J by 0 bases, leaving 18 bases between them. CDR3 length: 17 amino acids.

About this clonotype itself: At one end the junction does not follow the germline gene, possibly because of a read error. This rearrangement joins TRBV3-1 to TRBJ1-5; D remains ambiguous. The CDR3 spans 13 residues. Looked up from germline, CDR1 is LGHDT and CDR2 is YNNKEL (reference sequence). The CDR3 is CASSQEGGQTQHF. Written as DNA, the CDR3 is TGTGCCAGCAGCCAAGAAGGTGGTCAGACCCAGCATTTT.

This chain joins TRBV29-1 and TRBJ1-5; tentative D call: TRBD1 (5 bases). CDR3 length: 11 residues. With 7 bases removed from V and 11 bases from J, the gap between germline ends came to 15 bases. Germline lookup yields CDR1 SQVTM and CDR2 ANQGSEA. The CDR3 loop reads CSARDEGTQHF. CDR3 DNA: TGCAGCGCTCGGGACGAAGGGACCCAGCATTTT.

This clonotype was observed a handful of times. Sequence at one end of the junction differs from germline and may be a read error. The chain employs TRBV10-1 and TRBJ1-1; D not resolved. The germline V gene encodes CDR1 WNHNN and CDR2 SYGVQD (reference sequence). This CDR3 has 14 residues. CDR3 protein: CASSQEGSNTEAFF. The CDR3 coding sequence is TGTGCCAGCAGCCAAGAGGGATCGAACACTGAAGCTTTCTTT.

This clonotype has only one observation. The chain recombines TRBV28 with TRBJ1-5; maybe TRBD1 (5 bases). V lost 3 bases, J lost 7 bases, and 16 bases lay in between. Germline assignment: CDR1 MDHEN and CDR2 SYDVKM. CDR3 length: 15 amino acids. The chain's CDR3 is CASSFAGFSNQPQHF. The CDR3 bases are TGTGCCAGCAGTTTCGCAGGGTTTTCAAACCAGCCCCAGCATTTT.

This clonotype has more than one count but fewer than ten. The chain joins TRBV2 to TRBJ2-7; 8 nucleotides match TRBD1. After removal of 4 bases from V and 2 bases from J, the junction contained 4 bases not matched to a gene. The CDR3 spans 14 residues. Germline CDR1 SNHLY, CDR2 FYNNEI. CDR3 DNA sequence: TGTGCCAGCAGTGTTACAGGGGGGCCCTACGAGCAGTACTTC. Translation: CASSVTGGPYEQYF.

V gene TRBV3-1 combines with J gene TRBJ2-7; 7 bases match TRBD2. The V and J ends lost 8 bases and 9 bases, in that order; junction bases with no gene match: 7. There are 11 residues in the CDR3. Germline CDR1 reads LGHDT; CDR2 reads YNNKEL (reference sequence). As DNA, the CDR3 is TGTGCCAGCCTTGGGAGGGATCGGCAGTACTTC. Its protein is CASLGRDRQYF.

This clonotype was recorded a few times. A much larger clone lies one base from this, so it may be a read error. This chain's CDR3 is CATSDPGTGDNGYTF. In DNA form, the CDR3 reads TGTGCCACCAGTGACCCCGGGACAGGGGACAATGGCTACACCTTC. This chain connects TRBV24-1 to TRBJ1-2; 10 bases line up with TRBD1. The CDR3 consists of 15 residues. J was trimmed by 6 bases and V by 4 bases; bases with no gene match: 7. Per germline, CDR1 KGHDR and CDR2 SFDVKD.

At least ten counts were recorded for this clonotype. This rearrangement joins TRBV25-1 to TRBJ1-1, with D possibly matching TRBD1 (6 bases). The CDR3 length is 14 residues. V was clipped by 6 bases and J by 3 bases, with 14 bases between them. Germline-derived CDR1 and CDR2 are MGHDK and SYGVNS. This chain's CDR3 is CASRTGAGDTEAFF. The CDR3 DNA sequence: TGTGCCAGCAGGACAGGAGCAGGAGACACTGAAGCTTTCTTT.

This clonotype was counted between two and nine times. This chain links TRBV7-2 with TRBJ2-7; a possible D gene is TRBD2 (5 bases). Looked up from germline, CDR1 is SGHTA and CDR2 is FQGNSA. CDR3 length equals 16 residues. V shed 3 bases and J shed 9 bases, with 24 bases lying between them. CDR3 loop: CASSLGVYSASYPQYF. Here the CDR3 DNA reads TGTGCCAGCAGCTTGGGAGTATATAGCGCGAGCTACCCGCAGTACTTC.

This clonotype has a handful of counts. The chain couples TRBV19 to TRBJ1-1; unclear D gene. V dropped 5 bases and J dropped 3 bases, with 13 bases sitting between them. Germline CDR1 LNHDA, CDR2 SQIVND (reference sequence). The length of the CDR3 is 14 residues. In DNA, the CDR3 is TGTGCCAGTAGTCCGACGCCAGGAGACACTGAAGCTTTCTTT. Protein sequence: CASSPTPGDTEAFF.

This clonotype appeared many times. The chain uses TRBV2 and TRBJ1-1; a possible D gene is TRBD1 (6 bases). From germline, CDR1 is SNHLY and CDR2 FYNNEI. V gave up 5 bases and J gave up 5 bases, with 12 bases separating them. This CDR3 spans 13 amino acids. CDR3 bases: TGTGCCAGCAGTAGGACAGTAAGAACTGAAGCTTTCTTT. Protein product: CASSRTVRTEAFF.

This clonotype appeared a single time. This chain joins TRBV6-5 and TRBJ2-5, with D possibly called TRBD1 or TRBD2 (5 bases each). CDR3 length equals 14 residues. V was pared by 5 bases and J by 5 bases, with 15 bases between. Germline V gene sequence: CDR1 MNHEY, CDR2 SVGAGI. CDR3 in DNA: TGTGCCAGCAGTCCCCTACAGGAGGTTGAGACCCAGTACTTC. Translation gives CASSPLQEVETQYF.

This clonotype was seen a few times. The DNA for the CDR3 is TGTGCCAGCAGTTTAACGGGGCGCAACTCTGGAAACACCATATATTTT. The encoded protein is CASSLTGRNSGNTIYF. This sequence joins TRBV12-3 or TRBV12-4 and TRBJ1-3; possibly TRBD1 for D (5 bases). V lost 2 bases and J lost 0, with 11 bases in between. The CDR3 is made up of 16 amino acids.

The chain couples TRBV12-3 or TRBV12-4 to TRBJ1-2, with 9 bases identical to TRBD1. The V gene end was trimmed by 5 bases and the J gene end by 8 bases; junction bases not matched to a gene: 6. CDR3 length: 13 amino acids. The CDR3 spells CASSRETGGGYTF. For the CDR3, the DNA is TGTGCCAGCAGTCGAGAGACAGGGGGAGGCTACACCTTC.

In this sample, this clonotype turned up a few times. V usage is TRBV6-2 or TRBV6-3 and J usage is TRBJ1-5; D is possibly TRBD1 (6 bases). The V gene's germline CDR1 is MNHEY and CDR2 SVGEGT. Trimming cost V 6 bases and J 1 base, with 16 bases left between them. This CDR3 spans 16 amino acids. The CDR3 DNA reads TGTGCCAGCAGCATTTACAGGGAGTTAAGCAATCAGCCCCAGCATTTT. This encodes CASSIYRELSNQPQHF.

About this clonotype itself: Given a much more abundant clone one base away, this may be a read error. V and J are TRBV7-9 and TRBJ1-2, with a possible D match to TRBD1 (5 bases). The germline V and J ends were trimmed by 6 bases and 3 bases, with 17 bases remaining between them. The CDR3 length is 15 residues. Germline V gives CDR1 SEHNR, CDR2 FQNEAQ (reference sequence). The CDR3 sequence is CASSDGGRGYYGYTF. The CDR3 DNA follows: TGTGCCAGCAGTGACGGGGGACGGGGGTACTATGGCTACACCTTC.

The rearrangement uses TRBV10-3 and TRBJ2-7; D could derive from TRBD1 or TRBD2 (5 bases each). Germline CDR1 is ENHRY and CDR2 is SYGVKD. The CDR3 is 14 residues long. V shed 8 bases and J shed 0 bases, with 14 bases lying between them. CDR3 nucleotide sequence: TGTGCCATCTCGGGGACGGGGAGCTCCTACGAGCAGTACTTC. Protein: CAISGTGSSYEQYF.

The J gene is TRBJ2-1, the V gene TRBV7-6; maybe TRBD1 (7 bases). CDR1 and CDR2 (germline): SGHVS, FNYEAQ. V was clipped by 7 bases and J by 7 bases, with 20 bases between them. This CDR3 contains 15 residues. The CDR3 here is CASIARGAGGNEQFF. The CDR3, as DNA: TGTGCCAGCATCGCAAGGGGGGCAGGGGGAAATGAGCAGTTCTTC.

The chain couples TRBV11-2 to TRBJ1-2; D possibly corresponds to TRBD1 (5 bases). Per the germline V gene, CDR1 is SGHAT and CDR2 is FQNNGV. Trimming pared 5 bases from V and 4 bases from J, leaving 23 bases between. The length of the CDR3 is 17 residues. The CDR3 protein is CASSPAPWQGASYGYTF. The CDR3 DNA reads TGTGCCAGCAGCCCTGCCCCCTGGCAGGGAGCTTCCTATGGCTACACCTTC.

Ten or more counts support this clonotype. The gene calls are TRBV7-3 and TRBJ1-2, with D possibly being TRBD1 (6 bases). Germline CDR1 and CDR2: SGHTA and FQGTGA. The CDR3 has 14 residues. Trimming pared 0 bases from V and 8 bases from J, leaving 13 bases between. CDR3: CASSLTGANSGYTF. The CDR3 coding sequence is TGTGCCAGCAGCTTAACGGGGGCTAATAGCGGCTACACCTTC.

This clonotype was seen more than once but under ten times. The V call is TRBV5-4, the J call TRBJ2-5, with no clear D. The CDR3 contains 14 residues. Germline CDR1 is SGHNT and CDR2 is YYREEE (reference sequence). The V end was cut by 2 bases, the J end by 2 bases, with 10 bases between. The CDR3 sequence: CASSFGPDQETQYF. CDR3 nucleotides: TGTGCCAGCAGCTTCGGGCCGGATCAAGAGACCCAGTACTTC. The variable domain in full, with the rest retrieved from reference TRBV5-4 and TRBJ2-5, is ETGVTQSPTHLIKTRGQQVTLRCSSQSGHNTVSWYQQALGQGPQFIFQYYREEENGRGNFPPRFSGLQFPNYSSELNVNALELDDSALYLCASSFGPDQETQYFGPGTRLLVL.